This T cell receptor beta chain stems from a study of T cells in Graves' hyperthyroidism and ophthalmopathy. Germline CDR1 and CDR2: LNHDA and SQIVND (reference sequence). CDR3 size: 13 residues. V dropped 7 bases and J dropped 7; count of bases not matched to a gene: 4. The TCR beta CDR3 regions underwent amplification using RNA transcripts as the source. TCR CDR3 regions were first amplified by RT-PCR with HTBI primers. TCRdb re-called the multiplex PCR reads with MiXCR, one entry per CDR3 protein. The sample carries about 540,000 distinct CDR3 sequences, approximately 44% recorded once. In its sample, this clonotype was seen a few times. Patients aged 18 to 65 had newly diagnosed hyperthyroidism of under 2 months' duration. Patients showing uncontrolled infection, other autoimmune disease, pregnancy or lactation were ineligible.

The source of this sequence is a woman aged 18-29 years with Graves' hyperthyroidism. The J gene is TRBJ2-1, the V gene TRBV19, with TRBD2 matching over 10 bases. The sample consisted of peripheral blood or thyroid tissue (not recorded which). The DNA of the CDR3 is TGTGCCAGTACCACTAGCGGGGAGAATGAGCAGTTCTTC. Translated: CASTTSGENEQFF.